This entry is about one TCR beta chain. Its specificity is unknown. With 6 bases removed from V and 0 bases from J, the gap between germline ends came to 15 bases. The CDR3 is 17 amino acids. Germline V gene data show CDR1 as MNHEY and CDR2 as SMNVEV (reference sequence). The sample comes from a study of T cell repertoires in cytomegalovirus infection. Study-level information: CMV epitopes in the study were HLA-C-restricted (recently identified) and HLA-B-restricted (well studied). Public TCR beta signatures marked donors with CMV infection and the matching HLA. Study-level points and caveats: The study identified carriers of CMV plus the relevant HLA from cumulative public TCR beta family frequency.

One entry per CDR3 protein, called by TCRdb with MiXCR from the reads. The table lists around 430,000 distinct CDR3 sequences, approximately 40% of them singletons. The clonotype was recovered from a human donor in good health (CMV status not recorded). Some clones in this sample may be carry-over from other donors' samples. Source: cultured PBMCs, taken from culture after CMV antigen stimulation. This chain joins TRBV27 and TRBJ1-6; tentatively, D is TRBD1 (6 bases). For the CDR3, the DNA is TGTGCCAGCAGAAGAGACAGGTTAAGCTCCTATAATTCACCCCTCCACTTT. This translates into CASRRDRLSSYNSPLHF.